This T cell receptor (beta chain) was retrieved from a study of spatial heterogeneity in lung cancer. Time point described: sample taken at primary tumor resection. The 70 or so donors had untreated early-stage non-small cell lung cancer. Unique molecular identifiers tagged every individual TCR cDNA molecule. TCRdb redid the calling of the 5' RACE reads with MiXCR, one entry per CDR3 protein. This table has around 800 distinct CDR3 sequences, more than 40% appearing once. The CDR3 is 17 residues long. Germline CDR1 and CDR2: MGHDK and SYGVNS. V lost 4 bases to trimming and J lost 6 bases; unmatched junction nucleotides: 9. This clonotype was detected only a few times. Its antigen is unidentified. General study points: Within tumors, counts of expanded alpha and beta TCRs tracked tumor mutation counts. The estimate shows that only around 7% of tumor T cells were covered for alpha and 12% to 15% for beta chains.

V and J are TRBV25-1 and TRBJ2-2; 12 bases agree with TRBD1. The sequenced sample was lung tumor tissue, obtained at surgery. This clonotype was sampled from a female donor with early-stage non-small cell lung cancer. The CDR3 DNA reads TGTGCCAGCAGTGCCCCCCGGGGGACAGGGGGCCCCGGGGAGCTGTTTTTT. It specifies CASSAPRGTGGPGELFF.